The 15 T cell receptor beta chains presented below share a single source sample, sequenced in a study of cytomegalovirus exposure and HLA in healthy donors. This PCR relied on a set of 60 Vbeta primers and 13 Jbeta primers. Clones were read by immunoSEQ multiplex PCR, and TCRdb kept only the in-frame ones, dropping some. The table lists around 120,000 clones, roughly 86% of them singletons. Specimen: PBMCs. The receptor set was obtained from a man younger than 35 in good health and CMV-seronegative.

This chain's CDR3 is CAISQQGFHGYTF. The CDR3 DNA reads as TGTGCCATCAGTCAACAGGGATTCCATGGCTACACCTTC. The V gene is TRBV10-3, the J gene TRBJ1-2, with TRBD1 as a possible D gene (6 bases). The CDR3 contains 13 residues. The germline V gene has CDR1 ENHRY and CDR2 SYGVKD. Trimming cost V 5 bases and J 6 bases, with 13 bases left between them.

The genes are TRBV5-1 and TRBJ2-5, with D perhaps matching TRBD1 or TRBD2 (5 bases each). The better agreement between TRBJ2-7 and the DNA end casts doubt on the J call. Germline loops: CDR1 SGHRS, CDR2 YFSETQ. The CDR3 covers 14 residues. The CDR3 protein is CASRVIGTDYEQYF. The CDR3 nucleotides read TGCGCCAGCCGCGTTATCGGGACGGACTACGAGCAGTACTTC.

The rearrangement uses TRBV7-9 and TRBJ1-6, with D possibly being TRBD1 (6 bases). Germline V gene lookup returns CDR1 SEHNR and CDR2 FQNEAQ (reference sequence). This CDR3 comprises 14 residues. The V and J ends lost 3 bases and 6 bases respectively, with 9 bases between them. The CDR3 sequence is CASSFRDINSPLHF. CDR3 sequence (DNA): TGTGCCAGCAGCTTTAGGGACATTAATTCACCCCTCCACTTT.

This chain links TRBV5-4 with TRBJ2-3, with 8 bases fitting TRBD1. J gave up 5 bases and V 3 bases, and 5 bases lay outside the gene matches. CDR3 length: 14 residues. The germline V gene encodes CDR1 SGHNT and CDR2 YYREEE (reference sequence). This CDR3 is CASSSGQGRDTQYF. The CDR3 nucleotides read TGTGCCAGCAGCTCCGGACAGGGACGAGATACGCAGTATTTT.

V usage is TRBV7-7 and J usage is TRBJ2-2, with D possibly being TRBD1 (6 bases). Germline V gives CDR1 SSHAT, CDR2 FNYEAQ (reference sequence). V dropped 4 bases and J dropped 3 bases, with 12 bases sitting between them. The CDR3 is made up of 15 amino acids. Written as DNA, the CDR3 is TGTGCCAGCAGCTACAGGGTTGGGGACACCGGGGAGCTGTTTTTT. It encodes CASSYRVGDTGELFF.

J is TRBJ2-7 and V is TRBV7-8; TRBD1 matches 9 bases. The CDR3 covers 16 residues. Looked up from germline, CDR1 is SGHVS and CDR2 is FQNEAQ. The V gene end was trimmed by 2 bases and the J gene end by 0 bases; junction bases not matched to a gene: 5. For the CDR3, the DNA is TGTGCCAGCAGCTTAAGGGGGACAGGGAGCTCCTACGAGCAGTACTTC. Its translation: CASSLRGTGSSYEQYF.

V is TRBV6-1 and J is TRBJ1-4; no clear D gene. This CDR3 is 15 amino acids long. Trimming cost V 1 base and J 1 base, with 7 bases left between them. Germline V gene sequence: CDR1 MNHNS, CDR2 SASEGT. The chain's CDR3 is CASSEEARTNEKLFF. CDR3 DNA sequence: TGTGCCAGCAGTGAAGAGGCTAGAACTAATGAAAAACTGTTTTTT.

This chain connects TRBV27 to TRBJ2-7, with 8 bases fitting TRBD1. Germline-derived CDR1 and CDR2 are MNHEY and SMNVEV (reference sequence). With V trimmed by 6 bases and J by 2 bases, 6 bases remained unmatched. The CDR3 has 14 amino acids. In DNA, the CDR3 is TGTGCCAGCAGCTCGGGACAGGCCACCTACGAGCAGTACTTC. Amino acid sequence: CASSSGQATYEQYF.

The chain has TRBV7-3 and TRBJ1-2; D is unclear. Germline CDR1 is SGHTA and CDR2 is FQGTGA. The CDR3 runs to 15 residues. V lost 5 bases and J lost 1, with 14 bases in between. CDR3 residues: CASSPLGGHNYGYTF. As DNA, the CDR3 is TGTGCCAGCAGCCCCCTTGGCGGGCATAACTATGGCTACACCTTC.

This chain joins TRBV29-1 and TRBJ1-2, with TRBD1 as a possible D gene (5 bases). With 5 bases removed from V and 4 bases from J, the gap between germline ends came to 20 bases. CDR1 and CDR2 (germline): SQVTM, ANQGSEA. This CDR3 comprises 15 residues. DNA of the CDR3: TGCAGCGTTAACCCAACAGGAGCGAACGTCTATGGCTACACCTTC. As protein: CSVNPTGANVYGYTF.

The chain combines TRBV5-4 with TRBJ1-1; weak D call: TRBD1 (6 bases). The CDR3 is 14 amino acids. With 1 base removed from V and 4 bases from J, the gap between germline ends came to 11 bases. Germline V gives CDR1 SGHNT, CDR2 YYREEE (reference sequence). CDR3 residues: CASSLSGQPTEAFF. The CDR3, as DNA: TGTGCCAGCAGCTTGAGTGGACAGCCCACTGAAGCTTTCTTT.

The V call is TRBV19, the J call TRBJ2-7; maybe TRBD2 (5 bases). The CDR3 is 15 amino acids. Germline loops: CDR1 LNHDA, CDR2 SQIVND (reference sequence). Trimming left V 0 bases short and J 6 bases short, with 15 bases between. CDR3: CASSIDQTGMREQYF. The CDR3, as DNA: TGTGCCAGTAGTATAGATCAGACGGGGATGCGCGAGCAGTACTTC.

This sequence joins TRBV19 and TRBJ1-5; unclear D gene. V was trimmed by 1 base and J by 7 bases, leaving 14 bases between them. The CDR3 is 15 amino acids. Per the germline V gene, CDR1 is LNHDA and CDR2 is SQIVND (reference sequence). The CDR3 spells CASSIGRFSGQPQHF. The DNA of the CDR3 is TGTGCCAGTAGTATAGGGAGGTTCTCCGGACAGCCCCAGCATTTT.

There are a few counts of this clone. The chain links TRBV25-1 to TRBJ1-4, with D hard to call. Germline-derived CDR1 and CDR2 are MGHDK and SYGVNS. V was clipped by 3 bases and J by 7 bases, with 12 bases between them. The CDR3 spans 14 residues. The CDR3 DNA follows: TGTGCCAGCAGTGAGCGGGGAACGGGTGAAAAACTGTTTTTT. This encodes CASSERGTGEKLFF.

The gene calls are TRBV9 and TRBJ2-5; 12 bases are a match to TRBD2. V shed 0 bases, J shed 5 bases, and the junction held 8 bases outside the gene matches. The CDR3 length is 17 residues. Germline-derived CDR1 and CDR2 are SGDLS and YYNGEE. In nucleotides, the CDR3 is TGTGCCAGCAGCGTAGTTTCTAGCGGGGGGGCCCGGGAGACCCAGTACTTC. This codes for CASSVVSSGGARETQYF.